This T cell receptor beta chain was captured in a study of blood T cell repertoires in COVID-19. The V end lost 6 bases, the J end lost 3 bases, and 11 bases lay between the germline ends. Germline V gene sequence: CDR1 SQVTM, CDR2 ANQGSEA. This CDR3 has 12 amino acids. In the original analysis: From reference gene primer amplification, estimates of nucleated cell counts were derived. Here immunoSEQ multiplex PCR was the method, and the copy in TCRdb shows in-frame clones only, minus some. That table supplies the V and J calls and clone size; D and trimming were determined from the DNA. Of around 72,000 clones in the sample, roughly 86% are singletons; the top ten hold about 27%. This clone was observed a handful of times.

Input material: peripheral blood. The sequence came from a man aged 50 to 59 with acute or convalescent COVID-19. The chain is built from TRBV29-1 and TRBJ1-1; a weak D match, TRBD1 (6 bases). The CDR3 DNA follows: TGCAGCGTGGGAGGGGGACACACTGAAGCTTTCTTT. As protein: CSVGGGHTEAFF.